One sample yielded the 13 T cell receptor beta chains listed below, sequenced in a study of tumor-infiltrating lymphocytes in primary liver carcinoma. The authors made TCR beta cDNA from 400 to 550 ng total RNA with a constant-region primer. Slightly modified ARM-PCR with three nested multiplex PCR rounds yielded TCR beta libraries. Researchers ran the first two PCR rounds for 10 cycles each with TRBV1-TRBV30 forward primers and a C-beta reverse primer. MiXCR, run by TCRdb on the multiplex PCR reads, gives a single entry per CDR3 protein. Among 250,000 to 350,000 distinct CDR3 sequences listed, 50% to 75% were seen once. Blood RNA originated from unsorted whole blood, with germline DNA additionally extracted. The specimen was peripheral blood. All receptors derive from a woman aged 25-40 years with primary liver carcinoma and hepatitis B virus infection.

This clonotype turned up a few times. J is TRBJ2-4 and V is TRBV5-8; 8 bases line up with TRBD1. CDR3 length: 13 amino acids. Germline CDR1 and CDR2: SGHTS and YDEGEE. The junction had 0 bases not matched to a gene; V was cut back by 6 bases and J by 1 base. For the CDR3, the DNA is TGTGCCAGCAACAGGGGGGCCAAAAACATTCAGTACTTC. Protein: CASNRGAKNIQYF.

Turning to this clonotype: This is likely a read error, given that the CDR3 carries no conserved phenylalanine or tryptophan at its end. V usage is TRBV13 and J usage is TRBJ2-5; perhaps TRBD1 as D (5 bases). CDR3 length equals 16 residues. The V end lost 2 bases, the J end lost 5 bases, and 18 bases lay between the germline ends. Germline CDR1 reads PRHDT; CDR2 reads FYEKMQ (reference sequence). The CDR3 sequence is CASSLRGWVIRETQYL. The CDR3 region has the DNA TGTGCCAGCAGCTTAAGGGGATGGGTAATTAGGGAGACCCAGTACTTA.

A remark on this clonotype: A much more abundant neighbour one base away suggests this may be a read error. Because the CDR3's place on the DNA is in doubt, the DNA is left out and the CDR3 is given as listed by TCRdb. This chain connects TRBV4-3 to TRBJ1-2; the table assigns TRBD1, which was not confirmed against the DNA. In germline, CDR1 is LGHNA, CDR2 YSLEER. The CDR3 is 15 amino acids in total, end residues counted. The CDR3 reads CASSPVGQGTQGCTF.

For this clonotype: This may arise from a read error, as a much more abundant clone is one base away. The chain links TRBV12-3 or TRBV12-4 to TRBJ2-4; 7 bases fit TRBD1. V dropped 6 bases and J dropped 6; count of bases not matched to a gene: 8. The CDR3 runs 14 residues. CDR3 loop: CASSLNRGGNIQYF. As DNA, the CDR3 is TGTGCCAGCAGCCTCAACAGGGGTGGAAACATTCAGTACTTC.

This clonotype is a singleton in its sample. A much larger clone differs from this one at a single base, so this may be a read error. This chain joins TRBV29-1 and TRBJ2-4; D ambiguous. This CDR3 has 12 residues. Germline V gives CDR1 SQVTM, CDR2 ANQGSEA. The CDR3 region has the DNA TGCGGCGTTGAAAGCAGATATAACATTCAGTACTTC. Its translation: CGVESRYNIQYF.

The chain recombines TRBV29-1 with TRBJ2-1; TRBD2 aligns across 7 bases. This CDR3 is 13 amino acids long. From germline, CDR1 is SQVTM and CDR2 ANQGSEA. V gave up 4 bases and J gave up 3 bases; unmatched junction bases: 3. Here the CDR3 reads CSVALADYNEQFF. The CDR3 DNA follows: TGCAGCGTTGCGCTAGCGGACTACAATGAGCAGTTCTTC.

Comments on this clonotype: This may be a read error: a much more frequent sequence differs by one nucleotide. This chain links TRBV4-2 with TRBJ2-3, with D perhaps matching TRBD2 (6 bases). Per germline, CDR1 LGHNA and CDR2 YNFKEQ. This CDR3 is 16 amino acids long. The CDR3 reads CASSQVLAQGADMQYF. CDR3 DNA: TGTGCCAGCAGCCAAGTACTAGCCCAAGGGGCAGATATGCAGTATTTT.

The chain employs TRBV5-4 and TRBJ1-2, with a possible D match to TRBD1 (6 bases). Germline V lookup: CDR1 SGHNT, CDR2 YYREEE (reference sequence). V gave up 5 bases and J gave up 4 bases, with 18 bases separating them. This CDR3 spans 15 amino acids. The CDR3 DNA sequence: TGTGCCAGCAGGGGGACCGGGGGGCTTGGCTATGGCTACACCTTC. It yields the protein CASRGTGGLGYGYTF.

A note on this clonotype: One junction end disagrees with the germline gene, perhaps due to a read error. The chain uses TRBV5-1 and TRBJ2-1; 8 nucleotides agree with TRBD2. The CDR3 contains 15 residues. Germline values: CDR1 SGHRS, CDR2 YFSETQ. CDR3 amino acids: CVSHRGGDSYNEQFF. The CDR3 DNA sequence: TGCGTCAGCCACCGGGGGGGTGACTCCTACAATGAGCAGTTCTTC.

This clonotype was seen ten or more times. As DNA, the CDR3 is TGTGCCAGCAGTGGCCAGCTCTCTGGGGCCAACGTCCTGACTTTC. It translates to CASSGQLSGANVLTF. V gene TRBV6-2 or TRBV6-3 combines with J gene TRBJ2-6; D unclear. The germline gives CDR1 MNHEY, CDR2 SVGEGT. The CDR3 is 15 amino acids. Deletions cut 5 bases from V and 0 bases from J, with 8 bases between.

As to this clonotype: Given a much more abundant clone one base away, this may be a read error. The chain combines TRBV6-6 with TRBJ2-3; TRBD1 matches 9 bases. The CDR3 covers 14 residues. CDR1 and CDR2 from the germline V gene are MNHNY and SVGAGI (reference sequence). The CDR3 DNA reads TGTACCAGCAGTTACGACAGGGGGACAGATACGCAGTATTTT. Translation gives CTSSYDRGTDTQYF.

On this clonotype: Given a much more abundant clone one base away, this may be a read error. This chain connects TRBV11-2 to TRBJ2-7, with 9 bases lining up with TRBD1. The CDR3 has 15 residues. Germline V gene sequence: CDR1 SGHAT, CDR2 FQNNGV. The CDR3, as DNA: TGTGCCAGCAGCTTACGATGGACAGGGGAAAACGAGCAGCACTTC. Protein: CASSLRWTGENEQHF.

To note about this clonotype: The junction and the germline gene differ at one end; a read error may be behind it. The chain employs TRBV4-1 and TRBJ2-7; D is tentatively TRBD1 or TRBD2 (5 bases each). Per the germline V gene, CDR1 is MGHRA and CDR2 is YSYEKL. The CDR3 extends over 14 amino acids. CDR3 nucleotides: TGCGTCAGCAGCCAAGAGGGGAGCACCTACGAGCAGTACTTC. This gives the protein CVSSQEGSTYEQYF.